These 27 T cell receptor beta chains originate from one sample sequenced in a study of OX40 agonist ivuxolimab in advanced cancers. Data came from immunoSEQ multiplex PCR; TCRdb stores just in-frame clones and leaves some out. The data contain approximately 130,000 clones, 93% of them seen just once; the ten biggest clones take up approximately 0.93%. The sequencing here drew on CD4+ or CD8+ T cells sorted from blood, taken in a trial of the OX40 agonist ivuxolimab. The receptors originated from an adult with an advanced solid tumor such as melanoma, head and neck, liver or kidney cancer.

The chain joins TRBV18 to TRBJ2-3, with D hard to call. The germline CDR1 and CDR2 sequences are KGHSH and LQKENI. The CDR3 is 13 residues long. V dropped 0 bases and J dropped 4 bases, with 5 bases sitting between them. The CDR3 nucleotides are TGTGCCAGCTCACCACCCGATTCAGATACGCAGTATTTT. Translated, it gives CASSPPDSDTQYF.

This chain links TRBV2 with TRBJ1-6; D is unclear. The germline V gene has CDR1 SNHLY and CDR2 FYNNEI. This CDR3 spans 16 amino acids. V lost 1 base, J lost 6 bases, and 13 bases lay in between. Written as DNA, the CDR3 is TGTGCCAGCAGTGAAGAGAGGGCTTTGGGTAATTCACCCCTCCACTTT. This gives the protein CASSEERALGNSPLHF.

The J gene is TRBJ2-7, the V gene TRBV7-9; 7 nucleotides line up with TRBD1. Germline V lookup: CDR1 SEHNR, CDR2 FQNEAQ (reference sequence). The CDR3 is 13 residues long. Trimming cost V 5 bases and J 1 base; bases outside gene matches: 2. The CDR3: CASSPGQSYEQYF. CDR3 nucleotide sequence: TGTGCCAGCAGCCCGGGACAGTCCTACGAGCAGTACTTC.

The V and J genes are TRBV5-6 and TRBJ2-3, with 11 bases that match TRBD2. Germline V CDR1 and CDR2: SGHDT, YYEEEE. V trimming: 1 base; J trimming: 2 bases; junction bases outside the gene matches: 6. There are 17 residues in the CDR3. CDR3 in amino acids: CASSLRVAGGSTDTQYF. The CDR3, as DNA: TGTGCCAGCAGCTTGCGGGTAGCGGGGGGGTCCACAGATACGCAGTATTTT.

V usage is TRBV18 and J usage is TRBJ1-5; TRBD1 matches 9 bases. J gave up 5 bases and V 4 bases, and 3 bases lay outside the gene matches. Germline values: CDR1 KGHSH, CDR2 LQKENI. The CDR3 length is 14 residues. In DNA form, the CDR3 reads TGTGCCAGCTCACAACAGGGGGCGGATCAGCCCCAGCATTTT. This translates into CASSQQGADQPQHF. The full variable domain, in which reference TRBV18 and TRBJ1-5 provide the parts outside the CDR3, is NAGVMQNPRHLVRRRGQEARLRCSPMKGHSHVYWYRQLPEEGLKFMVYLQKENIIDESGMPKERFSAEFPKEGPSILRIQQVVRGDSAAYFCASSQQGADQPQHFGDGTRLSIL.

The chain is built from TRBV11-2 and TRBJ1-4, with D perhaps matching TRBD1 (5 bases). The CDR3 is 17 residues long. CDR1 SGHAT and CDR2 FQNNGV come from the germline V gene. The V end was cut by 5 bases, the J end by 0 bases, with 16 bases between. The CDR3 loop reads CASSAPWGTATNEKLFF. The CDR3 DNA follows: TGTGCCAGCAGCGCTCCTTGGGGGACGGCAACTAATGAAAAACTGTTTTTT.

J is TRBJ2-3 and V is TRBV18, with D possibly being TRBD1 (5 bases). This CDR3 region has 15 residues. Trimming removed 3 bases from V and 3 bases from J, with 13 bases in between. Germline V gene data show CDR1 as KGHSH and CDR2 as LQKENI. In DNA, the CDR3 is TGTGCCAGCTCACCGAGACAGCTAGAGACAGATACGCAGTATTTT. It specifies CASSPRQLETDTQYF.

This clone occurred once. J is TRBJ1-2 and V is TRBV18, with a weak D call TRBD1 (5 bases). CDR3 length: 14 amino acids. Germline CDR1 is KGHSH and CDR2 is LQKENI. V was clipped by 3 bases and J by 3 bases, with 11 bases between them. The CDR3 loop reads CASSPRQGDYGYTF. The CDR3 region has the DNA TGTGCCAGCTCACCGAGGCAGGGCGACTATGGCTACACCTTC.

J is TRBJ2-3 and V is TRBV9, with TRBD2 matching 10 bases. Germline V gene lookup returns CDR1 SGDLS and CDR2 YYNGEE. V lost 4 bases and J lost 2; bases outside the gene matches: 10. The CDR3 spans 17 residues. The CDR3 sequence is CASSPWSGGAPTDTQYF. In DNA, the CDR3 is TGTGCCAGCAGCCCATGGAGCGGGGGGGCCCCCACAGATACGCAGTATTTT.

The V call is TRBV19, the J call TRBJ1-6; maybe TRBD1 (6 bases). Trimming stripped 9 bases from V and 7 bases from J, with 16 bases between. CDR3 length: 14 residues. CDR1 is LNHDA and CDR2 is SQIVND in the germline V gene (reference sequence). Here the CDR3 reads CASTTGLLNSPLHF. The CDR3 DNA is TGTGCCAGCACCACAGGGTTGCTGAATTCACCCCTCCACTTT.

This chain joins TRBV6-5 and TRBJ2-7; no reliable D call. Per the germline V gene, CDR1 is MNHEY and CDR2 is SVGAGI. The V gene lost 2 bases and the J gene lost 0 bases, with 11 bases spanning the gap. This CDR3 comprises 15 residues. CDR3 sequence: CASSYGSHLSYEQYF. CDR3 DNA: TGTGCCAGCAGTTACGGCTCGCACCTCTCCTACGAGCAGTACTTC.

The V call is TRBV7-9, the J call TRBJ2-7; D gene unclear. This CDR3 region has 15 residues. CDR1 is SEHNR, CDR2 FQNEAQ, per germline (reference sequence). V lost 1 base, J lost 4 bases, and 14 bases lay in between. CDR3 nucleotides: TGTGCCAGCAGCTTAGTCCCCCCTATCGGGTACGAGCAGTACTTC. It yields the protein CASSLVPPIGYEQYF.

The chain carries TRBV7-2 and TRBJ2-7; 9 bases agree with TRBD1. The DNA end is a closer match to TRBJ2-5, so the J assignment may be wrong. CDR1 is SGHTA, CDR2 FQGNSA, per germline. CDR3 length: 17 amino acids. The CDR3 sequence: CASSLVGSGTGKETQYF. In nucleotides, the CDR3 is TGTGCCAGCAGCTTAGTAGGTTCGGGGACAGGGAAAGAGACCCAGTACTTC.

The rearrangement joins TRBV6-4 to TRBJ2-2, with 8 bases aligning to TRBD2. CDR3 length equals 15 residues. Germline V gene lookup returns CDR1 MRHNA and CDR2 SNTAGT. The junction had 4 bases not matched to a gene; V was cut back by 6 bases and J by 1 base. The CDR3 region has the DNA TGTGCCAGCAGCGCGAGCGGGGGGAACACCGGGGAGCTGTTTTTT. Translating it yields CASSASGGNTGELFF.

This clone was seen once. The CDR3 reads CASGLGDRNTEAFF. The CDR3, as DNA: TGTGCTAGTGGTTTAGGCGACAGGAACACTGAAGCTTTCTTT. The rearrangement uses TRBV12-5 and TRBJ1-1; tentative D call: TRBD1 (5 bases). The germline V gene has CDR1 LGHNT and CDR2 FRNRAP. Trimming stripped 3 bases from V and 1 base from J, with 9 bases between. There are 14 residues in the CDR3.

J is TRBJ2-7 and V is TRBV18, with no clear D. V was shortened by 2 bases and J by 4 bases, with 12 bases between the two germline ends. CDR1 is KGHSH, CDR2 LQKENI, per germline. This CDR3 has 14 amino acids. The CDR3 loop reads CASSPGTQGYEQYF. Here the CDR3 DNA reads TGTGCCAGCTCACCAGGTACCCAAGGTTACGAGCAGTACTTC.

The chain has TRBV18 and TRBJ1-2, with 7 positions matching TRBD1. The CDR3 is 13 amino acids. Germline-derived CDR1 and CDR2 are KGHSH and LQKENI. V was clipped by 3 bases and J by 4 bases; unmatched bases: 2. The CDR3 DNA reads as TGTGCCAGCTCACCGGGACAGCTCTATGGCTACACCTTC. Its protein product is CASSPGQLYGYTF.

This rearrangement joins TRBV7-2 to TRBJ2-3, with D hard to call. CDR1 is SGHTA and CDR2 is FQGNSA in the germline V gene. The CDR3 runs to 12 residues. V was shortened by 5 bases and J by 9 bases, with 12 bases between the two germline ends. Written as DNA, the CDR3 is TGTGCCAGCAGCATCGACATTCCCACGCAGTATTTT. This encodes CASSIDIPTQYF.

The V gene is TRBV15, the J gene TRBJ2-7, with D perhaps TRBD1 or TRBD2 (5 bases each). This CDR3 is built from 15 residues. The germline V and J ends were trimmed by 0 bases and 0 bases, with 9 bases remaining between them. The germline CDR1 and CDR2 sequences are LNHNV and YYDKDF (reference sequence). For the CDR3, the DNA is TGTGCCACCAGCAGAGATTGGGGGTCCTCCTACGAGCAGTACTTC. Its protein is CATSRDWGSSYEQYF.

The gene calls are TRBV9 and TRBJ1-5; D is unresolved. This CDR3 region has 14 residues. Germline CDR1 is SGDLS and CDR2 is YYNGEE. The V end was cut by 3 bases, the J end by 2 bases, with 9 bases between. The CDR3 protein is CASSGGERNQPQHF. DNA of the CDR3: TGTGCCAGCAGCGGGGGTGAGCGCAATCAGCCCCAGCATTTT.

The count of this clone is one. The same CDR3 arises from other DNA sequences in this sample as well. The chain carries TRBV9 and TRBJ1-2, with D uncertain. The CDR3 runs 14 residues. The germline V gene has CDR1 SGDLS and CDR2 YYNGEE. The V gene lost 0 bases and the J gene lost 8 bases, with 14 bases spanning the gap. The CDR3 is CASSVEQQLSGYTF. The DNA for the CDR3 is TGTGCCAGCAGCGTAGAACAACAGTTGTCGGGCTACACCTTC.

The chain has TRBV29-1 and TRBJ1-5; possibly TRBD1 for D (5 bases). CDR1 is SQVTM and CDR2 is ANQGSEA in the germline V gene. CDR3 length: 13 residues. The germline V and J ends were trimmed by 4 bases and 7 bases, with 14 bases remaining between them. The CDR3 DNA follows: TGCAGCGTTGCGCAGGGCGTCCGGCAGCCCCAGCATTTT. Translating gives CSVAQGVRQPQHF.

This chain connects TRBV28 to TRBJ1-2; no clear D gene. Germline V CDR1 and CDR2: MDHEN, SYDVKM. The germline V and J ends were trimmed by 0 bases and 4 bases, with 6 bases remaining between them. The CDR3 is 13 residues long. CDR3 in amino acids: CASSLWAVYGYTF. CDR3 bases: TGTGCCAGCAGTTTATGGGCAGTCTATGGCTACACCTTC.

The gene calls are TRBV7-9 and TRBJ1-3, with D uncertain. The V end was cut by 3 bases, the J end by 2 bases, with 8 bases between. Looked up from germline, CDR1 is SEHNR and CDR2 is FQNEAQ (reference sequence). The CDR3 has 14 amino acids. CDR3 coding DNA: TGTGCCAGCAGCTTCCCCAGAACTGGAAACACCATATATTTT. It codes for CASSFPRTGNTIYF.

The chain uses TRBV7-9 and TRBJ1-1; 7 nucleotides agree with TRBD1. This CDR3 has 15 residues. V was pared by 3 bases and J by 4 bases, with 8 bases of the junction left unmatched. Germline CDR1 and CDR2: SEHNR and FQNEAQ (reference sequence). Here the CDR3 DNA reads TGTGCCAGCAGCTTGGAACAGGGGAGATCCACTGAAGCTTTCTTT. Translating it yields CASSLEQGRSTEAFF.

The rearrangement links TRBV7-2 to TRBJ2-3, with D unresolved. CDR1 SGHTA and CDR2 FQGNSA come from the germline V gene. This CDR3 region has 14 residues. Deletions cut 2 bases from V and 2 bases from J, with 8 bases between. CDR3 nucleotide sequence: TGTGCCAGCAGCTTAATCTCCGCCACAGATACGCAGTATTTT. Its translation: CASSLISATDTQYF.

The genes are TRBV9 and TRBJ1-3; D unclear. This CDR3 spans 14 amino acids. In germline, CDR1 is SGDLS, CDR2 YYNGEE. V was shortened by 3 bases and J by 1 base, with 8 bases between the two germline ends. The CDR3 sequence is CASSGGSSGNTIYF. The CDR3, as DNA: TGTGCCAGCAGCGGCGGAAGTTCTGGAAACACCATATATTTT.